This T cell receptor (beta chain) was sequenced during a study of T-cell memory formation after mild COVID-19. Study background: Each donor largely had its own TCR clusters.

The trim removed 1 base at V and 1 base at J, leaving 4 bases unmatched. CDR3 size: 16 residues. From germline, CDR1 is SGHRS and CDR2 YFSETQ. Barcoded TCR alpha and TCR beta cDNA libraries with UMIs came from 5'RACE using constant-segment primers. TCRdb independently ran MiXCR on the 5' RACE reads; one entry per CDR3 protein. The sample carries 140,000 to 150,000 distinct CDR3 sequences, approximately 6% recorded once. This clonotype was seen at least ten times. Antigen unknown. Study-level results: Clones contracting across day 15 to 85 had a balanced CD4/CD8 profile; later expanding clones leaned CD4+. Some clones that responded were present in memory (sampled pre-infection), which suggests cross-reactive memory joined.

The sequence came from an adult woman who had mild COVID-19 (a few samples of this study predate the infection). Cell type and time point are not known. V usage is TRBV5-1 and J usage is TRBJ2-2; 7 bases align to TRBD1. The sequenced sample consisted of PBMCs or a T cell subset sorted from them (not recorded which). CDR3 DNA: TGCGCCAGCAGCTTGTCCGGGACAGTGAACACCGGGGAGCTGTTTTTT. Protein product: CASSLSGTVNTGELFF.